The 10 T cell receptor beta chains in this list originate from one sample, sequenced in a study of shared clonotypes between healthy human individuals. Here immunoSEQ multiplex PCR was the method, and the copy in TCRdb shows in-frame clones only, minus some. The sample has more than 850,000 clones; approximately 80% are singletons. Sequenced sample: memory CD4+ T cells from PBMCs. Subset denoted: CD45RA-negative fraction. The receptors stem from a man between 18 and 35 years old in good health. Some clones in this sample may be carry-over from other donors' samples.

The table lists this clone with a count of one. The chain links TRBV11-3 to TRBJ2-1; 9 bases map to TRBD2. Germline CDR1 SGHNT, CDR2 YENEEA. This CDR3 comprises 15 residues. V shed 1 base and J 2 bases; nucleotides not matched to a gene: 0. The CDR3 nucleotides read TGTGCCAGCAGCTTAGGGACTAGCGCCTACAATGAGCAGTTCTTC. This codes for CASSLGTSAYNEQFF.

The chain joins TRBV19 to TRBJ2-6; no clear D. CDR1 is LNHDA and CDR2 is SQIVND in the germline V gene (reference sequence). The CDR3 contains 13 residues. The germline V and J ends were trimmed by 6 bases and 0 bases, with 3 bases remaining between them. This CDR3 reads CASRDSGANVLTF. CDR3 coding DNA: TGTGCCAGTAGGGACTCTGGGGCCAACGTCCTGACTTTC.

This chain joins TRBV10-3 and TRBJ2-1; D may be TRBD2 (6 bases). CDR1 and CDR2 (germline): ENHRY, SYGVKD. The CDR3 extends over 16 amino acids. Trimming took 0 bases from V and 3 from J, leaving 12 bases between them. CDR3 sequence reads: CAISESGSGDYNEQFF. CDR3 in DNA: TGTGCCATCAGTGAGTCCGGTAGCGGAGACTACAATGAGCAGTTCTTC.

Remarks on this clone: A much larger clone lies a single base off, so this may be a read error. The chain uses TRBV7-2 and TRBJ1-1, with D maybe TRBD1 (5 bases). In germline, CDR1 is SGHTA, CDR2 FQGNSA. CDR3 size: 13 residues. V lost 5 bases to trimming and J lost 0 bases, with 7 bases between them. The CDR3 loop reads CASSRQMNTEAFF. The CDR3 DNA reads TGTGCCAGCAGCCGACAGATGAACACTGAAGCTTTCTTT. Complete variable domain (other parts from reference TRBV7-2 and TRBJ1-1): GAGVSQSPSNKVTEKGKDVELRCDPISGHTALYWYRQSLGQGLEFLIYFQGNSAPDKSGLPSDRFSAERTGGSVSTLTIQRTQQEDSAVYLCASSRQMNTEAFFGQGTRLTVV.

J is TRBJ1-3 and V is TRBV25-1; D remains ambiguous. The germline V gene encodes CDR1 MGHDK and CDR2 SYGVNS. Trimming removed 1 base at V and 5 bases at J, with 9 bases between. This CDR3 region has 14 residues. The DNA for the CDR3 is TGTGCCAGCAGTGAATTCGACACCAGAAACACCATATATTTT. Its translation: CASSEFDTRNTIYF.

The chain employs TRBV5-4 and TRBJ1-1, with D uncertain. V shed 0 bases and J shed 1 base, with 7 bases lying between them. The CDR3 length is 14 residues. Germline assignment: CDR1 SGHNT and CDR2 YYREEE (reference sequence). This CDR3 reads CASSLDSGNTEAFF. CDR3 DNA: TGTGCCAGCAGCTTGGACTCCGGGAACACTGAAGCTTTCTTT.

V gene TRBV5-1 combines with J gene TRBJ1-1, with D possibly matching TRBD1 (5 bases). Trimming removed 3 bases from V and 3 bases from J, with 15 bases in between. The CDR3 totals 15 residues. Germline V lookup: CDR1 SGHRS, CDR2 YFSETQ. Written as DNA, the CDR3 is TGCGCCAGCAGCTGGCGGGGGGTTGACGACACTGAAGCTTTCTTT. This translates into CASSWRGVDDTEAFF. Using reference TRBV5-1 and TRBJ1-1 for the parts outside the CDR3, the full variable domain is KAGVTQTPRYLIKTRGQQVTLSCSPISGHRSVSWYQQTPGQGLQFLFEYFSETQRNKGNFPGRFSGRQFSNSRSEMNVSTLELGDSALYLCASSWRGVDDTEAFFGQGTRLTVV.

V gene TRBV5-1 combines with J gene TRBJ1-2, with D uncertain. This CDR3 contains 12 residues. Germline CDR1 and CDR2: SGHRS and YFSETQ. V lost 4 bases, J lost 7 bases, and 11 bases lay in between. CDR3 DNA: TGCGCCAGCAGCAGGGATTCCCTTGGCTACACCTTC. Its protein is CASSRDSLGYTF.

The chain uses TRBV4-3 and TRBJ2-3, with D perhaps TRBD1 (6 bases). Trimming pared 3 bases from V and 4 bases from J, leaving 11 bases between. Germline CDR1 LGHNA, CDR2 YSLEER. CDR3 length equals 14 residues. The CDR3 DNA reads as TGCGCCAGCAGCCAGTACAGGGAGCCAGATACGCAGTATTTT. This translates into CASSQYREPDTQYF.

V gene TRBV2 combines with J gene TRBJ1-3, with unresolved D. The germline V and J ends were trimmed by 4 bases and 0 bases, with 7 bases remaining between them. The CDR3 runs to 14 residues. CDR1 is SNHLY and CDR2 is FYNNEI in the germline V gene. The CDR3 is CASSADVSGNTIYF. DNA of the CDR3: TGTGCCAGCAGTGCAGACGTCTCTGGAAACACCATATATTTT.